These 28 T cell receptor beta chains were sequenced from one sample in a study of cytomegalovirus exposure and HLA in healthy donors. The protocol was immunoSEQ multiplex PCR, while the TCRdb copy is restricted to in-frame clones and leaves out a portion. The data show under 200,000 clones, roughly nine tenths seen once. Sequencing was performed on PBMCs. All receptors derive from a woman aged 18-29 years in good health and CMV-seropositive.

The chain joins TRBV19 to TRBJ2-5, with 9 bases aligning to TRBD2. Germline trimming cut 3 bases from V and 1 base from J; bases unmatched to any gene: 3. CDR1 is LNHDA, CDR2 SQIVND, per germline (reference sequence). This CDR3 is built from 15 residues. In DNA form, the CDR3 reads TGTGCCAGTAGTATTGCGGGGGGGACCCAAGAGACCCAGTACTTC. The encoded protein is CASSIAGGTQETQYF.

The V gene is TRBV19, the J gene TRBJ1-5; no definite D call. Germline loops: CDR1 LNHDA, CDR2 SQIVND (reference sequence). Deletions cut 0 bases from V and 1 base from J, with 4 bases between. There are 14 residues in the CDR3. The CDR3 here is CASSIDRSNQPQHF. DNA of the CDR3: TGTGCCAGTAGTATAGACCGGAGCAATCAGCCCCAGCATTTT.

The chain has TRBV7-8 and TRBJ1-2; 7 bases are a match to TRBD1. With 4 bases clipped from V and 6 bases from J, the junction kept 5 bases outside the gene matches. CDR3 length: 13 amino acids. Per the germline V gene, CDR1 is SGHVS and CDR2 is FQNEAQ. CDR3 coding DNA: TGTGCCAGCAGCTCAGGGGGTTACGATGGCTACACCTTC. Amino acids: CASSSGGYDGYTF.

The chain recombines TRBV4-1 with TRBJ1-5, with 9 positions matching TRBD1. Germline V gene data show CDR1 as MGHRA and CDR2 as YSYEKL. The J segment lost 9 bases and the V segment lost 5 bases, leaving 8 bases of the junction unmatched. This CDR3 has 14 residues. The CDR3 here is CASSRDRERVPQHF. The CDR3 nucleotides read TGCGCCAGCAGCAGGGACAGGGAGCGGGTGCCCCAGCATTTT.

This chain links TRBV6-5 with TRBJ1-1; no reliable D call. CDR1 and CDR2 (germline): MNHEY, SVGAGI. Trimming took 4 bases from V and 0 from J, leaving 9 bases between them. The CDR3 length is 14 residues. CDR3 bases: TGTGCCAGCAGTTTAGAGCTAATGAACACTGAAGCTTTCTTT. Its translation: CASSLELMNTEAFF.

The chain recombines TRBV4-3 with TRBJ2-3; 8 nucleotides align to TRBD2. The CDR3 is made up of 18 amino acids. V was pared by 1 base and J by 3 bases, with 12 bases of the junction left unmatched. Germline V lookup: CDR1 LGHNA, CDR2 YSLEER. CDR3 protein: CASSQVRVTGGLTDTQYF. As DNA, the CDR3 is TGCGCCAGCAGCCAAGTAAGGGTCACGGGAGGGCTGACAGATACGCAGTATTTT.

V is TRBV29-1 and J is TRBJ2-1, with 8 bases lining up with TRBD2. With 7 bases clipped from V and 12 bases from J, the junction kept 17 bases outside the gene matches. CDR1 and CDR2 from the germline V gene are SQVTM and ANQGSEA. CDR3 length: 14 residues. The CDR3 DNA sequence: TGCAGCGGCCGAGGGACTAGGGTAGGGGCAAGGCAGTTCTTC. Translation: CSGRGTRVGARQFF.

The CDR3 loop reads CASSLARTGGPPDHYNEQFF. Written as DNA, the CDR3 is TGTGCCAGCAGCTTGGCCCGGACAGGGGGCCCTCCCGATCATTACAATGAGCAGTTCTTC. The chain couples TRBV5-5 to TRBJ2-1, with 11 bases identical to TRBD1. This CDR3 comprises 20 residues. Germline V gene data show CDR1 as SGHKS and CDR2 as YYEKEE (reference sequence). Trimming took 0 bases from V and 4 from J; bases not matched to a gene: 15.

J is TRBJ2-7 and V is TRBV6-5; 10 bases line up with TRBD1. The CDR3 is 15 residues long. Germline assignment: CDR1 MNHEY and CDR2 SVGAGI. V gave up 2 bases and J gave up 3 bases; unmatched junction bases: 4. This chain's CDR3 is CASSYTGTGVYEQYF. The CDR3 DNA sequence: TGTGCCAGCAGTTACACCGGGACAGGGGTCTACGAGCAGTACTTC.

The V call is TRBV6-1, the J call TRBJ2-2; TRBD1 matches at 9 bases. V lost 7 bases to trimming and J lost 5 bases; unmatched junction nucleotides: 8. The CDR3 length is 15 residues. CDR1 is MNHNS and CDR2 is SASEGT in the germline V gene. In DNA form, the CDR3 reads TGTGCCAGCAACTCCCGTGGGACAGGGACCGGGGAGCTGTTTTTT. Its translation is CASNSRGTGTGELFF.

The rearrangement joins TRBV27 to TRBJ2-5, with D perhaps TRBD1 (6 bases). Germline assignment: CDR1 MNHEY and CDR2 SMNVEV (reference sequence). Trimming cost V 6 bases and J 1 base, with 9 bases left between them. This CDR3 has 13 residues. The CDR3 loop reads CASSPDSQETQYF. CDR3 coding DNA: TGTGCCAGCAGCCCGGACAGCCAAGAGACCCAGTACTTC.

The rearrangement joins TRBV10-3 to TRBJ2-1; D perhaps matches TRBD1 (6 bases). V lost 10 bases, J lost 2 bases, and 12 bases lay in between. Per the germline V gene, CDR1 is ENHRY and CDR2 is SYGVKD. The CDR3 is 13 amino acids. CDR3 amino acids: CATGKGAYNEQFF. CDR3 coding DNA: TGTGCCACCGGCAAGGGGGCCTACAATGAGCAGTTCTTC.

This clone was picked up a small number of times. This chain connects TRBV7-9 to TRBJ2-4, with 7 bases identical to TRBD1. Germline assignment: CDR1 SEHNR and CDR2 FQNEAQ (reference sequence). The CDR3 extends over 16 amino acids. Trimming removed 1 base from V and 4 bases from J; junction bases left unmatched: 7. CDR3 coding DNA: TGTGCCAGCAGCTTAGTAGGACAGGACCAAAAAAACATTCAGTACTTC. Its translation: CASSLVGQDQKNIQYF.

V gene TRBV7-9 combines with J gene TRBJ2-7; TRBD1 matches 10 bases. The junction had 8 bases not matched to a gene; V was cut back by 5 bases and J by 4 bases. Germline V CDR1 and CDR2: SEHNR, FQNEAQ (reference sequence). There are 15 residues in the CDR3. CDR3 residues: CASSPGRDRGYEQYF. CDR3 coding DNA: TGTGCCAGCAGCCCCGGCCGGGACAGGGGTTACGAGCAGTACTTC.

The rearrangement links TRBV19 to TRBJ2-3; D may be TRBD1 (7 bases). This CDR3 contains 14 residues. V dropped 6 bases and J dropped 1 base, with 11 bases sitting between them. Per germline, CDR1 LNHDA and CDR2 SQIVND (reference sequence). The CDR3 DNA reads TGTGCCAGTAGGGGCAGGGGGGGCACAGATACGCAGTATTTT. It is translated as CASRGRGGTDTQYF.

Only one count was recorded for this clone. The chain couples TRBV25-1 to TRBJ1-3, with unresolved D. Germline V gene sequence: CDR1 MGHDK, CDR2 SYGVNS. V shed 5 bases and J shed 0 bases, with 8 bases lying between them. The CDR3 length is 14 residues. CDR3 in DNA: TGTGCCAGCAGTCCGGGAGGCTCTGGAAACACCATATATTTT. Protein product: CASSPGGSGNTIYF.

Here the CDR3 DNA reads TGTGCCAGCAGTGAAAAATTGGCTAGAGGAAAAAAATACGAGCAGTACTTC. It yields the protein CASSEKLARGKKYEQYF. The chain uses TRBV25-1 and TRBJ2-7; D is undetermined. V was trimmed by 2 bases and J by 4 bases, leaving 21 bases between them. CDR1 MGHDK and CDR2 SYGVNS come from the germline V gene. This CDR3 region has 17 residues.

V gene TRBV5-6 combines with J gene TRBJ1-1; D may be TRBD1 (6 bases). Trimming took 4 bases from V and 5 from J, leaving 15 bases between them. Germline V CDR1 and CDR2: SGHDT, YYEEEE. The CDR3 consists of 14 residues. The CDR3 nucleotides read TGTGCCAGCAGCCCCTTATTCAGGGGAACTGAAGCTTTCTTT. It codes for CASSPLFRGTEAFF.

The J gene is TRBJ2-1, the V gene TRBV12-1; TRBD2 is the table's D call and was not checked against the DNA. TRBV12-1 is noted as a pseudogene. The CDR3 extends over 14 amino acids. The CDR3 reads CARKVKGRGSGQFF. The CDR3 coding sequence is TGTGCCAGGAAAGTCAAGGGGCGGGGTTCAGGGCAGTTCTTC.

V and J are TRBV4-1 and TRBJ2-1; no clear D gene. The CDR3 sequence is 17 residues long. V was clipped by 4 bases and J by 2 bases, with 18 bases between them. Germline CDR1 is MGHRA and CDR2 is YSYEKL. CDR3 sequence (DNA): TGCGCCAGCAGCCTTGTAGCCTCCCAGATTACCTACAATGAGCAGTTCTTC. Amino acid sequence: CASSLVASQITYNEQFF.

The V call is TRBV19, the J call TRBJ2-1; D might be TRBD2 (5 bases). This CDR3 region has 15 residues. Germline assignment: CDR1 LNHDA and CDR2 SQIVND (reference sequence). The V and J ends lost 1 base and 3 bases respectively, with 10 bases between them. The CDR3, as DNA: TGTGCCAGTAGTATAGCGGGGTCTTTCTACAATGAGCAGTTCTTC. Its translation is CASSIAGSFYNEQFF.

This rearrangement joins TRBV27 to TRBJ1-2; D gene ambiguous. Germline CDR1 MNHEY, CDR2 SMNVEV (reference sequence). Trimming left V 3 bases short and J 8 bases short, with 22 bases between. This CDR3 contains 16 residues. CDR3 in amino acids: CASSFSPAGGFEGYTF. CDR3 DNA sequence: TGTGCCAGCAGTTTCTCTCCCGCGGGCGGGTTTGAAGGCTACACCTTC.

The CDR3 DNA sequence: TGTGCCAGCAGCTCCGGACTCAATCGGGAGTCCCAGTACTTC. This encodes CASSSGLNRESQYF. This chain uses TRBV7-2 with TRBJ2-5; possibly TRBD2 for D (6 bases). There are 14 residues in the CDR3. The V gene's germline CDR1 is SGHTA and CDR2 FQGNSA. Trimming pared 4 bases from V and 9 bases from J, leaving 18 bases between.

This chain's CDR3 is CASSPLDRGGPDTQYF. As DNA, the CDR3 is TGTGCCAGCTCACCACTGGACAGGGGAGGCCCAGATACGCAGTATTTT. The chain recombines TRBV18 with TRBJ2-3, with 9 bases lining up with TRBD1. Looked up from germline, CDR1 is KGHSH and CDR2 is LQKENI. The CDR3 length is 16 residues. J lost 4 bases, V lost 1 base, and 6 bases had no gene match.

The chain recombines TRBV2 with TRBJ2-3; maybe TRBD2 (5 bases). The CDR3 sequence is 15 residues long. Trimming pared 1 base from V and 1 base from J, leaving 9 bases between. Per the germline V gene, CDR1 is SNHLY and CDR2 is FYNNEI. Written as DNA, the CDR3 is TGTGCCAGCAGTGAAGAGCAGCGGCGCACAGATACGCAGTATTTT. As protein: CASSEEQRRTDTQYF. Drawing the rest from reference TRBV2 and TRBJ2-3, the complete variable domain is EPEVTQTPSHQVTQMGQEVILRCVPISNHLYFYWYRQILGQKVEFLVSFYNNEISEKSEIFDDQFSVERPDGSNFTLKIRSTKLEDSAMYFCASSEEQRRTDTQYFGPGTRLTVL.

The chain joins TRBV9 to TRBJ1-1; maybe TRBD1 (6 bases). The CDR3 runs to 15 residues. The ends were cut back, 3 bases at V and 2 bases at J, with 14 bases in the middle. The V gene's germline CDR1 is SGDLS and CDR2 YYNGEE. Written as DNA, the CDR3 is TGTGCCAGCAGCGGTAATAAGACAGGAAACACTGAAGCTTTCTTT. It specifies CASSGNKTGNTEAFF.

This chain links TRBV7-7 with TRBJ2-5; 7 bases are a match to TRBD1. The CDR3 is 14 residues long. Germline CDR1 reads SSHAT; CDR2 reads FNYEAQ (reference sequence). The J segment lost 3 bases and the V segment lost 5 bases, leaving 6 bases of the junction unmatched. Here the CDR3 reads CASSPTGVEETQYF. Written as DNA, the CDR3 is TGTGCCAGCAGCCCTACAGGGGTGGAAGAGACCCAGTACTTC. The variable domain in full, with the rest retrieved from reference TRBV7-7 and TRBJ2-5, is GAGVSQSPRYKVTKRGQDVTLRCDPISSHATLYWYQQALGQGPEFLTYFNYEAQPDKSGLPSDRFSAERPEGSISTLTIQRTEQRDSAMYRCASSPTGVEETQYFGPGTRLLVL.

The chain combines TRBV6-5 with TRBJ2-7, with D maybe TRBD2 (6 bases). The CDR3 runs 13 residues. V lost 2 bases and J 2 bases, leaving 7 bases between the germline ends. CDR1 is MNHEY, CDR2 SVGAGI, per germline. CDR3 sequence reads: CASSYGGTYEQYF. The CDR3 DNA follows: TGTGCCAGCAGTTACGGGGGGACCTACGAGCAGTACTTC.